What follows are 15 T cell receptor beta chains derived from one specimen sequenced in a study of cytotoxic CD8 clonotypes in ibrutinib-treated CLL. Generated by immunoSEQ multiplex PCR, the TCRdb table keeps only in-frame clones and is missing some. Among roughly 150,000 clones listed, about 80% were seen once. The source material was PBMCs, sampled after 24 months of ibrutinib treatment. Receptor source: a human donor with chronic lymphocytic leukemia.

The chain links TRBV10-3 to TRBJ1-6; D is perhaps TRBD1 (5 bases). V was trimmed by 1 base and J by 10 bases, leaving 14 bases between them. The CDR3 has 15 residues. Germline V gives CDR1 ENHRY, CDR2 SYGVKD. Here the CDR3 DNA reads TGTGCCATCAGTGAGTTGGACATGCTAAAATCACCCCTCCACTTT. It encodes CAISELDMLKSPLHF.

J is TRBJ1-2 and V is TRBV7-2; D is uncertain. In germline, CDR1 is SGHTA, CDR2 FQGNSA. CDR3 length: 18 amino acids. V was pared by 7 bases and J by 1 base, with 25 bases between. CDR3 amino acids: CASTLGVAEDTINYGYTF. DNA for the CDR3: TGTGCCAGCACCCTTGGGGTGGCAGAGGATACAATTAACTATGGCTACACCTTC.

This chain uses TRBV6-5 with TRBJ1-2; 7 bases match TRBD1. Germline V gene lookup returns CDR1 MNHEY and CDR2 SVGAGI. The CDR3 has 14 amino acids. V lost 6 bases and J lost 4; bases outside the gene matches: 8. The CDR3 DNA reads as TGTGCCAGCAGCCTTTACAGGGGCCCCTATGGCTACACCTTC. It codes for CASSLYRGPYGYTF.

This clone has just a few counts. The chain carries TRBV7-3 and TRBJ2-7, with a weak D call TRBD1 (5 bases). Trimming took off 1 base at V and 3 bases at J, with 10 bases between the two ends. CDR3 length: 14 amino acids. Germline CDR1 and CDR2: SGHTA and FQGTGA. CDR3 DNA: TGTGCCAGCAGCTTAATGGGCAGGGACTACGAGCAGTACTTC. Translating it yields CASSLMGRDYEQYF.

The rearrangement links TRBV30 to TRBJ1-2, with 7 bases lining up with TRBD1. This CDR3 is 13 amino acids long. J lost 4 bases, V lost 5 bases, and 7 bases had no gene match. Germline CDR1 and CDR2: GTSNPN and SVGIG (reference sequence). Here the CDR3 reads CAWVDRVGYGYTF. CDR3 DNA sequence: TGTGCCTGGGTCGACAGGGTTGGCTATGGCTACACCTTC.

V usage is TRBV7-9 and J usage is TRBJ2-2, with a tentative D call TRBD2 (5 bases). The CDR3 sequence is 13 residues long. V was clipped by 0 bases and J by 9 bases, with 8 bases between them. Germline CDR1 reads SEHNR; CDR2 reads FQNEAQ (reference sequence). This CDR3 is CASSLAGSRELFF. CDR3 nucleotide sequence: TGTGCCAGCAGCTTAGCGGGGAGCCGGGAGCTGTTTTTT.

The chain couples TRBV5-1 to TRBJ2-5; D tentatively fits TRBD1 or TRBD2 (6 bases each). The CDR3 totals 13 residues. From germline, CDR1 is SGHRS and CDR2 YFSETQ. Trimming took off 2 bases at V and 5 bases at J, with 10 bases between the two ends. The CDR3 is CASSFGGSETQYF. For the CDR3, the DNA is TGCGCCAGCAGCTTCGGGGGCAGTGAGACCCAGTACTTC.

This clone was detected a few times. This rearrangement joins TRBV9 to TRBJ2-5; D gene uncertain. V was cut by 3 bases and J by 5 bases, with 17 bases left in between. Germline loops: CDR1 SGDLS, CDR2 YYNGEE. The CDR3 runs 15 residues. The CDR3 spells CASSASITLGETQYF. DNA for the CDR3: TGTGCCAGCAGCGCGAGCATCACCCTGGGGGAGACCCAGTACTTC. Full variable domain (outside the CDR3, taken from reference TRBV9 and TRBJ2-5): DSGVTQTPKHLITATGQRVTLRCSPRSGDLSVYWYQQSLDQGLQFLIQYYNGEERAKGNILERFSAQQFPDLHSELNLSSLELGDSALYFCASSASITLGETQYFGPGTRLLVL.

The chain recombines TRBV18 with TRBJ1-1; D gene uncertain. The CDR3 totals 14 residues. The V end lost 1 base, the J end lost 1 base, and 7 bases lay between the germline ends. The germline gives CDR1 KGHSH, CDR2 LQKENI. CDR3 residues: CASSPLLGNTEAFF. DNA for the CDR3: TGTGCCAGCTCACCACTATTGGGGAACACTGAAGCTTTCTTT. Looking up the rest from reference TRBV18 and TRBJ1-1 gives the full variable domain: NAGVMQNPRHLVRRRGQEARLRCSPMKGHSHVYWYRQLPEEGLKFMVYLQKENIIDESGMPKERFSAEFPKEGPSILRIQQVVRGDSAAYFCASSPLLGNTEAFFGQGTRLTVV.

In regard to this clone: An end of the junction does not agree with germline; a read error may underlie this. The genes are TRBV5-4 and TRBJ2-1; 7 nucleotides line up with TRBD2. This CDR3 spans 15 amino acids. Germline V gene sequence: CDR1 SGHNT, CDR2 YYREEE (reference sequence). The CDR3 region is CASSDTSGNYNEQFF. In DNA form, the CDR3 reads TGCGCCAGCAGCGATACGAGCGGGAACTACAATGAGCAGTTCTTC.

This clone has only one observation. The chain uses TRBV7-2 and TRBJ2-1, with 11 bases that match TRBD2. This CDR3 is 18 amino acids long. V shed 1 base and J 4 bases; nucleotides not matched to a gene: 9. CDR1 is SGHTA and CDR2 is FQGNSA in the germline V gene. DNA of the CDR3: TGTGCCAGCAGCTTAGTTCCTAGCGGGAGGACGGGGTACAATGAGCAGTTCTTC. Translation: CASSLVPSGRTGYNEQFF.

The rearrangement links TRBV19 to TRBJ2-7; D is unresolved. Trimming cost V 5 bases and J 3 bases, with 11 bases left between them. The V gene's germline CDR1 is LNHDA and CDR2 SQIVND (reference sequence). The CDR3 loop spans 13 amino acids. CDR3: CASSSRSYYEQYF. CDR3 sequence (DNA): TGTGCCAGTAGTTCGCGCAGTTACTACGAGCAGTACTTC.

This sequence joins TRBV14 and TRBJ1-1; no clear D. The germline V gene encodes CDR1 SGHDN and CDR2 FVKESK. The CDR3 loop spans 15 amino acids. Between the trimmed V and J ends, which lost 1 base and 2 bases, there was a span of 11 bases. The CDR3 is CASSQVGRYNTEAFF. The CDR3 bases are TGTGCCAGCAGCCAAGTAGGACGTTACAACACTGAAGCTTTCTTT.

The CDR3 DNA reads as TGTGCCAGCAGCGTTAGGAGGACGGGCGCAGATACGCAGTATTTT. Its protein is CASSVRRTGADTQYF. The chain employs TRBV13 and TRBJ2-3; tentatively, D is TRBD2 (5 bases). This CDR3 contains 15 residues. Germline V CDR1 and CDR2: PRHDT, FYEKMQ (reference sequence). V gave up 5 bases and J gave up 4 bases, with 16 bases separating them.

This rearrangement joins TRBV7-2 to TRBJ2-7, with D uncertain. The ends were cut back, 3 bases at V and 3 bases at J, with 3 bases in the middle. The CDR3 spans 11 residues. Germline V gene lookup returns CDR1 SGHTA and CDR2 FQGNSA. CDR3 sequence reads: CASSFLYEQYF. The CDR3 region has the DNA TGTGCCAGCAGCTTCCTCTACGAGCAGTACTTC.